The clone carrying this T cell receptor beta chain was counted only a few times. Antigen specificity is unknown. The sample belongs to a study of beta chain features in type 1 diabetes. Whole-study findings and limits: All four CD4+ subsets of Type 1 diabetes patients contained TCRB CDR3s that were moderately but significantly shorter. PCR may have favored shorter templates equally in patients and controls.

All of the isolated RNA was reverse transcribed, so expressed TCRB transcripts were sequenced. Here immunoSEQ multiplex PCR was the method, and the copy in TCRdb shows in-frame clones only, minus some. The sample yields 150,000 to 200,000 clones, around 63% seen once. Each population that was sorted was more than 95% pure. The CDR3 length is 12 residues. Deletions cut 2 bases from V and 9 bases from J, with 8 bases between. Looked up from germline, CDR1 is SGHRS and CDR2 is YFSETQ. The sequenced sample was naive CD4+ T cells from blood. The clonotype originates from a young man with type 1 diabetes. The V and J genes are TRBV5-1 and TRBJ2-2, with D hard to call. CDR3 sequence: CASSLGDRELFF. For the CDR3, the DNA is TGCGCCAGCAGCTTAGGCGACAGGGAGCTGTTTTTT.